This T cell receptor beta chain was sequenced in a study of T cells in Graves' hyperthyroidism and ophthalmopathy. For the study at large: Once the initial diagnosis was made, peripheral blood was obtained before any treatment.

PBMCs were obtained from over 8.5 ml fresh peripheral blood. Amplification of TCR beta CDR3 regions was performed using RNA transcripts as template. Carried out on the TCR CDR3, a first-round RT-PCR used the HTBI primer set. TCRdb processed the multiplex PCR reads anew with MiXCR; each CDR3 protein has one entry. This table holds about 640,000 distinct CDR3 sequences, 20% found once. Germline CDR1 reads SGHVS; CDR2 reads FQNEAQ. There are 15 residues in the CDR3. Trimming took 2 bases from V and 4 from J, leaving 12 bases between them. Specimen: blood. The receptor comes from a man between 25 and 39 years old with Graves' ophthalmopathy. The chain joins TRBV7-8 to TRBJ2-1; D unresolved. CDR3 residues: CASSLQRPLYNEQFF. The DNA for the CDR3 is TGTGCCAGCAGCTTACAACGACCTCTTTACAATGAGCAGTTCTTC.